This T cell receptor (beta chain) was identified during a study of tumor and adjacent non-tumor tissue in lung cancer. Study results and limitations: Significantly higher TCR diversity was found in tumor than normal lung. Top 100 clones took a larger repertoire share in normal lung.

In germline, CDR1 is SGHRS, CDR2 YFSETQ. The CDR3 runs 16 residues. As for this clonotype: Its cognate antigen is unknown. Relative to the germline gene, one junction end is altered; a read error may explain this.

TCRbeta libraries were built with three rounds of nested PCR, modified from ARM-PCR. TCRdb re-derived calls from the multiplex PCR reads in MiXCR, one entry per CDR3 protein. The table includes 65,000 to 75,000 distinct CDR3 sequences, about three quarters detected once. This sample's RNA came from whole unsorted tissue. Newly diagnosed lung cancer patients had thoracic surgery in China, August–late 2014, without prior chemotherapy. Material for sequencing was lung tumor tissue. The TCR comes from a man in his 60s with non-small cell lung cancer. This chain connects TRBV5-1 to TRBJ2-7, with D perhaps matching TRBD1 (5 bases). DNA for the CDR3: TGCGCCAGCAGCTACAGCGACAGTGACCTCCCCTACGAGGAGTACTTC. This codes for CASSYSDSDLPYEEYF.